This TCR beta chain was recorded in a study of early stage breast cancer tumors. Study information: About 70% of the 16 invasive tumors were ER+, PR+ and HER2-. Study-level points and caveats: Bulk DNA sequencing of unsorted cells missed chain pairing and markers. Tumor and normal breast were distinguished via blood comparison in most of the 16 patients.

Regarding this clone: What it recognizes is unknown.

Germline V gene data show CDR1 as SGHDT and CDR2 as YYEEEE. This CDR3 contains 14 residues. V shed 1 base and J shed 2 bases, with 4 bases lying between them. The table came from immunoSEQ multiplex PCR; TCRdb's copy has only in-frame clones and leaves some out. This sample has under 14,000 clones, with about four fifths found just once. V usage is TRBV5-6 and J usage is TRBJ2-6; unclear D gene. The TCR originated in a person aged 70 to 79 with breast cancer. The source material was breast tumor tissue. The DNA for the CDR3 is TGTGCCAGCAGCTTGATAACTGGGGCCAACGTCCTGACTTTC. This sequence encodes CASSLITGANVLTF. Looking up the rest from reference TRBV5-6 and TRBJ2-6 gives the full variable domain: DAGVTQSPTHLIKTRGQQVTLRCSPKSGHDTVSWYQQALGQGPQFIFQYYEEEERQRGNFPDRFSGHQFPNYSSELNVNALLLGDSALYLCASSLITGANVLTFGAGSRLTVL.